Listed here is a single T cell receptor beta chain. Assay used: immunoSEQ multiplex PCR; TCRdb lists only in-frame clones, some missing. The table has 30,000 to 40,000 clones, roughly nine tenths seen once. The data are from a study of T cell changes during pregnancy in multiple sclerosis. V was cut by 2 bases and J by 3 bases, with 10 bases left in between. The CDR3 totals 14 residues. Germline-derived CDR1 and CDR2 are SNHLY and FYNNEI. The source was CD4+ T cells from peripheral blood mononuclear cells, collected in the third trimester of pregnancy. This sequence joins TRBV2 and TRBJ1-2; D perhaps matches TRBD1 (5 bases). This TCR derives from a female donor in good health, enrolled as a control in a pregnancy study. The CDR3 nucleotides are TGTGCCAGCAGTGAAATGGGCAGGGACTATGGCTACACCTTC. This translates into CASSEMGRDYGYTF. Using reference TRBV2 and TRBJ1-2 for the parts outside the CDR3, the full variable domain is EPEVTQTPSHQVTQMGQEVILRCVPISNHLYFYWYRQILGQKVEFLVSFYNNEISEKSEIFDDQFSVERPDGSNFTLKIRSTKLEDSAMYFCASSEMGRDYGYTFGSGTRLTVV.